This T cell receptor (beta chain) was observed in a study of T cells after yellow fever vaccination. Study results and caveats: Most primary-vaccination clones recurred post-booster (roughly 96% CD4, about 90% CD8).

This clonotype was observed a handful of times. The antigen remains unidentified. TCRdb re-analysed the 5' RACE reads in MiXCR, keeping a single row per CDR3 protein. The sample contains about 360,000 distinct CDR3 sequences, over 5% of which appear only once. Looked up from germline, CDR1 is ENHRY and CDR2 is SYGVKD. CDR3 size: 13 residues. Trimming cost V 5 bases and J 3 bases; bases outside gene matches: 3. The rearrangement links TRBV10-3 to TRBJ1-1; 7 bases are shared with TRBD1. The sequence derives from a man aged 30 to 39 who received the YFV17D yellow fever vaccine. The input for sequencing was PBMCs, taken 5 days after the yellow fever booster vaccination. The CDR3 region is CAISLTGYTEAFF. Written as DNA, the CDR3 is TGTGCCATCAGTCTGACAGGGTACACTGAAGCTTTCTTT.